These T cell receptor beta chains were read from a single sample in a study of blood T cell repertoires in COVID-19. Sequenced by immunoSEQ multiplex PCR; TCRdb stores in-frame clones only, minus some. The sample consists of fewer than 20,000 clones, around nine tenths of them appearing once. Material for sequencing was peripheral blood. Receptors originate from a human donor in a cohort sampled during active COVID-19. CDR3s include the opening cysteine and the closing phenylalanine or tryptophan. A D gene is named only where the DNA matches it firmly. Rows give clone size only sometimes, using once, few, many, or a class for an expanded clone.

J: TRBJ2-7
size: once
D: .
V: TRBV3-1/TRBV3-2
DNA: TGTGCCAGCAGCCAAGATACGGTATCCGGCGAGCAGTACTTC
CDR3: CASSQDTVSGEQYF

J: TRBJ1-2
size: .
D: TRBD1
V: TRBV6-5
DNA: TGTGCCAGCAGTCATGGGGCAGGGGGCTATGGCTACACCTTC
CDR3: CASSHGAGGYGYTF

J: TRBJ2-3
size: .
D: TRBD1
V: TRBV3-1/TRBV3-2
DNA: TGTGCCAGCAGCCGGGGACAGGGGTTTTCCGATACGCAGTATTTT
CDR3: CASSRGQGFSDTQYF

J: TRBJ2-3
size: .
D: TRBD2
V: TRBV11-2
DNA: TGTGCCAGCAGCGCCGGACTAGTTATTACAGATACGCAGTATTTT
CDR3: CASSAGLVITDTQYF

J: TRBJ2-1
size: .
D: .
V: TRBV19
DNA: TGTGCCAGTAGTCTCCGACAGGTCCCATACATATACAATGAGCAGTTCTTC
CDR3: CASSLRQVPYIYNEQFF

J: TRBJ1-1
size: .
D: .
V: TRBV6-6
DNA: TGTGCCAGCAGTCTACTGGAGCCGAACACTGAAGCTTTCTTT
CDR3: CASSLLEPNTEAFF

J: TRBJ1-4
size: .
D: .
V: TRBV7-9
DNA: TGTGCCAGCAGCTTAGAGGGGTCAGGGGATGAAAAACTGTTTTTT
CDR3: CASSLEGSGDEKLFF

J: TRBJ2-2
size: .
D: .
V: TRBV3-1/TRBV3-2
DNA: TGTGCCACCTACAGGGAAGGCACCGGGGAGCTGTTTTTT
CDR3: CATYREGTGELFF

J: TRBJ2-7
size: .
D: TRBD1
V: TRBV19
DNA: TGTGCCAGTAGTCAACAGGGGCGATTGGGAGAGCAGTACTTC
CDR3: CASSQQGRLGEQYF

J: TRBJ1-5
size: once
D: TRBD1
V: TRBV2
DNA: TGTGCCAGCTCCGGGACAGAGGGGGGCAATCAGCCCCAGCATTTT
CDR3: CASSGTEGGNQPQHF